This T cell receptor beta chain was found in a study of low-dose radiotherapy and immunotherapy resistance in tumors. Whole-study context: One day before radiation and immunotherapy, intravenous cyclophosphamide 200 mg/m2 was administered, with this repeated every two weeks. Patients received 300 mg of oral aspirin each day across four cycles, commencing on cycle 1 day 1.

Tumors of eligible patients were advanced, solid and lacking tumor-infiltrating lymphocytes. The CDR3 extends over 14 amino acids. The V and J ends lost 0 bases and 2 bases respectively, with 6 bases between them. Germline V gives CDR1 SGDLS, CDR2 YYNGEE. Alpha and beta chains were covered, as first-strand cDNA relied on TRAV- and TRBV-specific primers. With a V-primer adapter and a constant-region primer, TCRs were amplified for about 20 PCR cycles. TCRdb re-called the reads with MiXCR, one entry per CDR3 protein. Of about 14,000 distinct CDR3 sequences in the sample, under 60% were seen once. V and J are TRBV9 and TRBJ1-5; the D gene is possibly TRBD1 (6 bases). This receptor was taken from a human donor with advanced metastatic prostate, ovarian, gallbladder or colorectal cancer (not recorded which). This table probably holds off-target reads from a library built for another chain. CDR3 in amino acids: CASSVGQGNQPQHF. DNA of the CDR3: TGTGCCAGCAGCGTAGGACAGGGCAATCAGCCCCAGCATTTT.